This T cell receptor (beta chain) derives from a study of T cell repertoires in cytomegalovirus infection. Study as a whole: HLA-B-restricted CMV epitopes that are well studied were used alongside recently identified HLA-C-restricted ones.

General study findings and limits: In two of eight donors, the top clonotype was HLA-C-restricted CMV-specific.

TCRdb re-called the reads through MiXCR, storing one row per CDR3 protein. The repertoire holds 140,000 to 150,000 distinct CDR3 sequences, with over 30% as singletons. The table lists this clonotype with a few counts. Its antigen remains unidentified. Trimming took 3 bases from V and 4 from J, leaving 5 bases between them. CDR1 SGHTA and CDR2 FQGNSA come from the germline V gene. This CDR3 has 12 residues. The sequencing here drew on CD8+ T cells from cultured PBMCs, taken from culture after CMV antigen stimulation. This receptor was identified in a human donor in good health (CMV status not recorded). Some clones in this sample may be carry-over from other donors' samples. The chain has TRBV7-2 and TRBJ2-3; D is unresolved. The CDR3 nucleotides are TGTGCCAGCAGCTTTTTAGCAGATACGCAGTATTTT. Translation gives CASSFLADTQYF.